The 10 T cell receptor beta chains below all came from one sample that was sequenced in a study of T cells after yellow fever vaccination. A single record per CDR3 protein comes from TCRdb applying MiXCR to the 5' RACE reads. Of hundreds of thousands of distinct CDR3 sequences listed, approximately 19% are singletons. The sample in question was PBMCs, obtained before the yellow fever booster vaccination. The receptors were sampled from a young man who received the YFV17D yellow fever vaccine.

The chain combines TRBV7-2 with TRBJ2-3; 10 nucleotides line up with TRBD2. The junction had 7 bases not matched to a gene; V was cut back by 6 bases and J by 4 bases. The length of the CDR3 is 15 residues. In germline, CDR1 is SGHTA, CDR2 FQGNSA. The CDR3 protein is CASRLLAGSPDTQYF. The CDR3 DNA sequence: TGTGCCAGCAGGCTACTAGCGGGGTCCCCAGATACGCAGTATTTT.

This clonotype has more than one count but fewer than ten. The J gene is TRBJ2-1, the V gene TRBV2; D may be TRBD1 (6 bases). V dropped 0 bases and J dropped 2 bases, with 14 bases sitting between them. The CDR3 length is 17 residues. The germline V gene has CDR1 SNHLY and CDR2 FYNNEI. The CDR3 protein is CASSEAGLRGPYNEQFF. The CDR3 DNA reads TGTGCCAGCAGTGAAGCAGGTCTCAGGGGCCCCTACAATGAGCAGTTCTTC. Drawing the rest from reference TRBV2 and TRBJ2-1, the complete variable domain is EPEVTQTPSHQVTQMGQEVILRCVPISNHLYFYWYRQILGQKVEFLVSFYNNEISEKSEIFDDQFSVERPDGSNFTLKIRSTKLEDSAMYFCASSEAGLRGPYNEQFFGPGTRLTVL.

This clonotype was seen a handful of times. The rearrangement links TRBV5-1 to TRBJ2-1, with a tentative D call TRBD1 (6 bases). Germline CDR1 reads SGHRS; CDR2 reads YFSETQ. The CDR3 extends over 14 amino acids. CDR3 protein: CASTRGGTYNEQFF. CDR3 DNA sequence: TGCGCATCGACCAGAGGGGGTACTTACAATGAGCAGTTCTTC.

The chain uses TRBV4-3 and TRBJ1-2, with unresolved D. Trimming shortened V by 0 bases and J by 3 bases, and 8 bases separated the two germline ends. Germline CDR1 reads LGHNA; CDR2 reads YSLEER. This CDR3 contains 14 residues. Here the CDR3 reads CASSQERLDYGYTF. The CDR3 nucleotides read TGCGCCAGCAGCCAAGAGCGACTGGACTATGGCTACACCTTC.

This rearrangement joins TRBV20-1 to TRBJ2-2; TRBD2 matches at 7 bases. This CDR3 has 14 residues. Per the germline V gene, CDR1 is DFQATT and CDR2 is SNEGSKA (reference sequence). V dropped 5 bases and J dropped 5; count of bases not matched to a gene: 8. For the CDR3, the DNA is TGCAGTGCTGAGCGTAGCGGGCGGACCGGGGAGCTGTTTTTT. Its protein product is CSAERSGRTGELFF.

The chain uses TRBV6-5 and TRBJ1-1; D gene uncertain. This CDR3 has 15 amino acids. Germline V lookup: CDR1 MNHEY, CDR2 SVGAGI. V was pared by 0 bases and J by 0 bases, with 8 bases between. The CDR3 region has the DNA TGTGCCAGCAGTTACTCAAGGACGATGAACACTGAAGCTTTCTTT. It yields the protein CASSYSRTMNTEAFF.

This clonotype was counted ten times or more. V is TRBV20-1 and J is TRBJ1-3; D unclear. V shed 6 bases and J shed 0 bases, with 15 bases lying between them. Germline V gene sequence: CDR1 DFQATT, CDR2 SNEGSKA (reference sequence). The CDR3 extends over 15 amino acids. CDR3 residues: CSAPEGSTSGNTIYF. CDR3 in DNA: TGCAGTGCCCCCGAGGGCTCAACCTCTGGAAACACCATATATTTT.

This clonotype occurred a few times. The chain combines TRBV5-1 with TRBJ1-2; a weak D match, TRBD1 (5 bases). The CDR3 extends over 13 amino acids. Trimming took 0 bases from V and 8 from J, leaving 11 bases between them. In germline, CDR1 is SGHRS, CDR2 YFSETQ. The CDR3 sequence: CASSLGDSFGYTF. CDR3 DNA sequence: TGCGCCAGCAGCTTGGGCGACAGCTTCGGCTACACCTTC. Variable domain in full (rest from reference TRBV5-1 and TRBJ1-2): KAGVTQTPRYLIKTRGQQVTLSCSPISGHRSVSWYQQTPGQGLQFLFEYFSETQRNKGNFPGRFSGRQFSNSRSEMNVSTLELGDSALYLCASSLGDSFGYTFGSGTRLTVV.

This chain connects TRBV7-9 to TRBJ1-1; 11 positions match TRBD1. The length of the CDR3 is 20 residues. Germline CDR1 SEHNR, CDR2 FQNEAQ (reference sequence). The V segment lost 2 bases and the J segment 0 bases; nucleotides outside the gene matches: 14. The CDR3 spells CASSLLSRDRGMKVNTEAFF. The CDR3 region has the DNA TGTGCCAGCAGCTTACTCAGTAGGGACAGGGGGATGAAAGTGAACACTGAAGCTTTCTTT. The whole variable domain, remainder taken from reference TRBV7-9 and TRBJ1-1, is DTGVSQNPRHKITKRGQNVTFRCDPISEHNRLYWYRQTLGQGPEFLTYFQNEAQLEKSRLLSDRFSAERPKGSFSTLEIQRTEQGDSAMYLCASSLLSRDRGMKVNTEAFFGQGTRLTVV.

This clonotype was counted only a few times. V is TRBV6-1 and J is TRBJ1-1; D unresolved. CDR1 and CDR2 from the germline V gene are MNHNS and SASEGT. The CDR3 has 10 amino acids. V lost 11 bases and J 5 bases, leaving 9 bases between the germline ends. The CDR3 region is CALGGTEAFF. Written as DNA, the CDR3 is TGTGCCTTGGGAGGGACTGAAGCTTTCTTT.